A single T cell receptor beta chain is shown here with its context. Per germline, CDR1 MNHNS and CDR2 SASEGT. The CDR3 runs to 12 residues. The V gene lost 7 bases and the J gene lost 5 bases, with 9 bases spanning the gap. This entry is derived from a study of neoadjuvant anti-PD-1 for oral cavity cancer. The wider study: Non-progressing patients received a fourth nivolumab dose near day 43, then surgery on days 50-56.

Generated by immunoSEQ multiplex PCR, the TCRdb table keeps only in-frame clones and is missing some. The sample contains tens of thousands of clones, roughly 90% of which appear only once. Time point specified: after neoadjuvant nivolumab, at surgical resection. Sequenced material: PBMCs, taken after nivolumab (anti-PD-1) treatment. The rearrangement joins TRBV6-1 to TRBJ2-4; the D gene is possibly TRBD2 (6 bases). This TCR came from a person between 40 and 85 years old with oral cavity squamous cell carcinoma. DNA for the CDR3: TGTGCCAGCAATTGGGGGGAAAACATTCAGTACTTC. This codes for CASNWGENIQYF.